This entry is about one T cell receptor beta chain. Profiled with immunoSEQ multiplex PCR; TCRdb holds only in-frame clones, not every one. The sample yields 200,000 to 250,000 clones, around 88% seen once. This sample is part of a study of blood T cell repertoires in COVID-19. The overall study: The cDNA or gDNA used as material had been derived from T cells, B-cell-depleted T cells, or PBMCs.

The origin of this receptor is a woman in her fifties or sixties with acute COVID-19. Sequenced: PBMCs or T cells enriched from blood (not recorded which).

CDR3 loop: CASSGLAGQYEQYF. As DNA, the CDR3 is TGTGCCAGCAGCGGACTAGCGGGACAATACGAGCAGTACTTC. This rearrangement joins TRBV3-1 (or the pseudogene TRBV3-2) to TRBJ2-7; 12 bases line up with TRBD2. Germline V CDR1 and CDR2: LGHDT, YNNKEL (reference sequence). This CDR3 spans 14 amino acids. V trimming: 5 bases; J trimming: 4 bases; junction bases outside the gene matches: 3.